This is a list of T cell receptor beta chains from one sample in a study of CD4 T cells in relation to SARS-CoV-2 and coronaviruses. Antigens of these TCRs are unknown. Generated by immunoSEQ multiplex PCR, the TCRdb table keeps only in-frame clones and is missing some. Among around 32,000 clones listed, approximately 80% were seen once. The sample taken for sequencing was CD4+ T cells from PBMCs, cultured in vitro. Receptors originate from a human donor in good health. Each CDR3 is given with its conserved first and last residue. D genes are given only for firm matches. Clone size, where shown, is once, few, many, or a class for clones that have expanded.

J: TRBJ2-7; length: 12; V: TRBV11-2; size: -; D: -; CDR3: CASSFASYEQYF; DNA: TGTGCCAGCAGCTTCGCGTCCTACGAGCAGTACTTC
J: TRBJ2-3; length: 15; V: TRBV5-4; size: few; D: TRBD1; CDR3: CASSQRQGMADTQYF; DNA: TGTGCCAGCAGCCAAAGACAGGGGATGGCAGATACGCAGTATTTT
J: TRBJ2-5; length: 15; V: TRBV5-1; size: -; D: -; CDR3: CASSLDGPRRETQYF; DNA: TGCGCCAGCAGCTTGGACGGTCCCCGACGGGAGACCCAGTACTTC
J: TRBJ2-1; length: 15; V: TRBV7-9; size: -; D: TRBD2; CDR3: CASSSRDYSYNEQFF; DNA: TGTGCCAGCAGCTCGCGGGACTACTCCTACAATGAGCAGTTCTTC
J: TRBJ2-2; length: 15; V: TRBV5-4; size: -; D: -; CDR3: CASSLGRSNTGELFF; DNA: TGTGCCAGCAGCTTGGGGCGGTCGAACACCGGGGAGCTGTTTTTT
J: TRBJ2-2; length: 17; V: TRBV11-2; size: -; D: TRBD2; CDR3: CASSLLMGLGGPGELFF; DNA: TGTGCCAGCAGCTTACTTATGGGACTAGGGGGACCCGGGGAGCTGTTTTTT
J: TRBJ2-3; length: 14; V: TRBV5-8; size: -; D: -; CDR3: CASSFTGSTDTQYF; DNA: TGTGCCAGCAGCTTTACGGGTAGCACAGATACGCAGTATTTT
J: TRBJ1-2; length: 14; V: TRBV7-9; size: -; D: TRBD1; CDR3: CASSPGTGEYGYTF; DNA: TGTGCCAGCAGCCCAGGTACAGGGGAGTATGGCTACACCTTC
J: TRBJ1-5; length: 13; V: TRBV4-3; size: -; D: -; CDR3: CASSQDIEQPQHF; DNA: TGCGCCAGCAGCCAAGACATAGAACAGCCCCAGCATTTT
J: TRBJ2-5; length: 14; V: TRBV5-1; size: -; D: -; CDR3: CASSLGATQETQYF; DNA: TGCGCCAGCAGCTTGGGGGCTACCCAAGAGACCCAGTACTTC
J: TRBJ2-7; length: 13; V: TRBV5-1; size: -; D: -; CDR3: CASSLVGRSEQYF; DNA: TGCGCCAGCAGCTTGGTAGGCCGGTCCGAGCAGTACTTC
J: TRBJ1-2; length: 15; V: TRBV3-1/TRBV3-2; size: -; D: TRBD1; CDR3: CASSHVTGANYGYTF; DNA: TGTGCCAGCAGCCATGTAACAGGGGCCAACTATGGCTACACCTTC
J: TRBJ1-4; length: 16; V: TRBV14; size: -; D: TRBD1; CDR3: CASSPTRGTFHEKLFF; DNA: TGTGCCAGCAGCCCCACCAGGGGGACTTTCCATGAAAAACTGTTTTTT
J: TRBJ2-7; length: 14; V: TRBV5-1; size: few; D: -; CDR3: CASSLQQGAYEQYF; DNA: TGCGCCAGCAGCTTGCAACAGGGAGCCTACGAGCAGTACTTC
J: TRBJ2-5; length: 17; V: TRBV21-1; size: -; D: -; CDR3: CASSKKRDRPPPGTQYF; DNA: TGTGCCAGCAGCAAAAAGAGGGACAGGCCGCCCCCTGGGACCCAGTACTTC
J: TRBJ1-6; length: 12; V: TRBV12-5; size: -; D: -; CDR3: CASGPPNSPLHF; DNA: TGTGCTAGTGGTCCTCCAAATTCACCCCTCCACTTT
J: TRBJ2-1; length: 16; V: TRBV7-8; size: -; D: TRBD2; CDR3: CASSLVRLAGYNEQFF; DNA: TGTGCCAGCAGCTTAGTCCGACTAGCGGGTTACAATGAGCAGTTCTTC